This T cell receptor beta chain comes out of a study of tissue T cells after allogeneic stem cell transplantation. Study-wide background: Several lines of graft-versus-host disease therapy were given to all patients, all with gastrointestinal involvement. General study results and limits: TCR repertoires tracked anatomic similarity, regardless of disease or transplant status.

Measured with immunoSEQ multiplex PCR; TCRdb has only the in-frame clones, and not every one. The sample contains about 40,000 clones, roughly 89% of which appear only once. In its sample, this clone was seen a few times. Its target is unknown. Per germline, CDR1 SNHLY and CDR2 FYNNEI. The CDR3 spans 15 residues. After removal of 3 bases from V and 11 bases from J, the junction contained 15 bases not matched to a gene. The material sequenced was blood, taken before transplantation. This sequence originates from a woman aged 35-75 years who later had graft-versus-host disease after an allogeneic stem cell transplant. The chain links TRBV2 to TRBJ1-1; 7 bases line up with TRBD1. The CDR3 DNA reads TGTGCCAGCAGTGATGTCCCGACAGGGACAATTGCGGCTTTCTTT. Translated: CASSDVPTGTIAAFF.